This entry describes one T cell receptor (beta chain). The CDR3 loop spans 11 amino acids. The V end lost 4 bases, the J end lost 6 bases, and 6 bases lay between the germline ends. Germline lookup yields CDR1 MDHEN and CDR2 SYDVKM. Recruits, aged roughly 18 to 89 years, lived in under 25 US areas. This entry is derived from a study of blood T cell repertoires in COVID-19. TCRdb keeps only in-frame clones here, not all; method: immunoSEQ multiplex PCR. The data show 200,000 to 250,000 clones, under 90% seen once. This sequence joins TRBV28 and TRBJ2-5; D remains unclear. The source material was PBMCs or T cells enriched from blood (not recorded which). This TCR was recovered from a woman between 50 and 59 years old who had been exposed to COVID-19. In DNA form, the CDR3 reads TGTGCCAGCAGTTCCCCTCAGACCCAGTACTTC. Its translation: CASSSPQTQYF.